This T cell receptor (beta chain) was found in a study of blood T cell repertoires in COVID-19. This clone was counted a few times. At the DNA level, this CDR3 is encoded by other sequences in the same sample as well. Method: immunoSEQ multiplex PCR; TCRdb's copy keeps in-frame clones and lacks some. This table holds about 89,000 clones, 72% found once. The receptor's source is a woman aged 80 or over with acute or convalescent COVID-19. Sequencing input: peripheral blood.

The CDR3 DNA sequence: TGCGCCAGCAGCTCCTCGCGGGGGGGGACAGATACGCAGTATTTT. It is translated as CASSSSRGGTDTQYF. The chain uses TRBV5-1 and TRBJ2-3; 9 bases are a match to TRBD2. CDR3 length: 15 residues. V lost 3 bases, J lost 3 bases, and 5 bases stayed unmatched. CDR1 and CDR2 from the germline V gene are SGHRS and YFSETQ.